This TCR beta chain was captured in a study of PD-1 blockade in classical Hodgkin lymphoma. Study-wide results and limits: Reported findings placed baseline TCR diversity lower in newly diagnosed patients (compared with healthy donors).

Documented time point: cycle 4 day 1 (C4D1), after 6 weeks of nivolumab. Exposure to brentuximab vedotin varied, and each patient had relapsed following autologous stem cell transplantation. Thawed PBMCs underwent magnetic negative selection to yield purified CD4+ T cells. Some clones are missing from TCRdb's copy, which holds only in-frame ones; the method was immunoSEQ multiplex PCR. The data contain under 15,000 clones, 88% of them singletons. As for this clone: Its cognate antigen is unknown.

The sequenced sample was CD4+ T cells from blood, obtained before the fourth cycle of nivolumab. This TCR was sampled from a human donor with classical Hodgkin lymphoma.

The CDR3 protein is CASSLLTSGKQETQYF. The CDR3 coding sequence is TGCGCCAGCAGCCTCCTGACTAGCGGGAAACAAGAGACCCAGTACTTC. The chain employs TRBV5-1 and TRBJ2-5; TRBD2 matches at 11 bases. The trim removed 4 bases at V and 2 bases at J, leaving 7 bases unmatched. The CDR3 has 16 amino acids. Germline CDR1 is SGHRS and CDR2 is YFSETQ.